The 17 T cell receptor beta chains reported below all come from one sample, sequenced in a study of T-cell memory formation after mild COVID-19. A single record per CDR3 protein comes from TCRdb applying MiXCR to the 5' RACE reads. This table holds 300,000 or so distinct CDR3 sequences, 15% to 20% found once. Specimen: PBMCs or a T cell subset sorted from them (not recorded which). These receptor sequences come from a man between 18 and 35 years old who had mild COVID-19 (a few samples of this study predate the infection). Cell type and time point are not known.

This clonotype was seen only once. The chain has TRBV6-2 or TRBV6-3 and TRBJ1-4, with D maybe TRBD1 (5 bases). CDR3 size: 15 residues. V was clipped by 4 bases and J by 8 bases, with 17 bases between them. Germline V gene sequence: CDR1 MNHEY, CDR2 SVGEGT. DNA for the CDR3: TGTGCCAGCAGTTCCCCCCAGGGCCGGGGCGAAAAACTGTTTTTT. Translated: CASSSPQGRGEKLFF.

This clonotype was observed a handful of times. The chain is built from TRBV20-1 and TRBJ1-5; no clear D. CDR3 length equals 15 residues. The germline CDR1 and CDR2 sequences are DFQATT and SNEGSKA (reference sequence). V was clipped by 3 bases and J by 3 bases, with 15 bases between them. Here the CDR3 reads CSASPRHAINQPQHF. CDR3 DNA: TGCAGTGCTAGTCCCCGGCATGCAATCAATCAGCCCCAGCATTTT.

The chain employs TRBV2 and TRBJ2-2; perhaps TRBD1 as D (6 bases). Trimming took off 0 bases at V and 5 bases at J, with 7 bases between the two ends. This CDR3 is built from 14 residues. From germline, CDR1 is SNHLY and CDR2 FYNNEI. Here the CDR3 DNA reads TGTGCCAGCAGTGAAGCAGGGGGTACCGGGGAGCTGTTTTTT. Protein: CASSEAGGTGELFF.

This clonotype occurred a few times. The chain combines TRBV2 with TRBJ2-7; no definite D call. This CDR3 is 12 amino acids long. CDR1 and CDR2 (germline): SNHLY, FYNNEI. Between the trimmed V and J ends, which lost 5 bases and 3 bases, there was a span of 8 bases. The CDR3 DNA reads as TGTGCCAGCAGTATATCCTTCTACGAGCAGTACTTC. It specifies CASSISFYEQYF.

A few counts support this clonotype. This chain uses TRBV5-1 with TRBJ2-1; weak D call: TRBD2 (7 bases). Germline CDR1 and CDR2: SGHRS and YFSETQ. V dropped 0 bases and J dropped 3 bases, with 13 bases sitting between them. This CDR3 is built from 16 residues. The CDR3 spells CASSLEGLGGYNEQFF. The DNA for the CDR3 is TGCGCCAGCAGCTTGGAAGGACTAGGGGGCTACAATGAGCAGTTCTTC.

The chain combines TRBV4-2 with TRBJ2-1; the D gene is possibly TRBD1 (5 bases). CDR3 size: 12 residues. V shed 4 bases and J shed 9 bases, with 10 bases lying between them. Looked up from germline, CDR1 is LGHNA and CDR2 is YNFKEQ. The chain's CDR3 is CASSPQGFEQFF. The CDR3 DNA sequence: TGTGCCAGCAGCCCCCAGGGATTTGAGCAGTTCTTC.

The V and J genes are TRBV12-3 or TRBV12-4 and TRBJ1-5, with D possibly being TRBD1 (6 bases). The CDR3 length is 14 residues. Deletions cut 1 base from V and 5 bases from J, with 9 bases between. As DNA, the CDR3 is TGTGCCAGCAGTTTAGTACAGGGTGATCAGCCCCAGCATTTT. Protein product: CASSLVQGDQPQHF.

The chain uses TRBV9 and TRBJ2-1; D is ambiguous. The CDR3 length is 14 residues. V lost 0 bases and J lost 9, with 13 bases in between. Germline V gene lookup returns CDR1 SGDLS and CDR2 YYNGEE. CDR3 protein: CASSVGPSSAEQFF. CDR3 DNA: TGTGCCAGCAGCGTAGGGCCATCTTCCGCTGAGCAGTTCTTC.

This clonotype was seen a few times. In nucleotides, the CDR3 is TGTGCCAGCAGCACCCCCAGGGGAAGCACAGATACGCAGTATTTT. The encoded protein is CASSTPRGSTDTQYF. V usage is TRBV7-9 and J usage is TRBJ2-3, with D maybe TRBD1 (6 bases). CDR3 length: 15 residues. Between the trimmed V and J ends, which lost 5 bases and 0 bases, there was a span of 12 bases. Germline V lookup: CDR1 SEHNR, CDR2 FQNEAQ (reference sequence).

The rearrangement links TRBV10-3 to TRBJ2-1; D gene uncertain. This CDR3 is 13 amino acids long. V lost 0 bases, J lost 8 bases, and 8 bases lay in between. Germline values: CDR1 ENHRY, CDR2 SYGVKD. The CDR3 region is CAISESGYHEQFF. DNA of the CDR3: TGTGCCATCAGTGAGTCCGGGTACCATGAGCAGTTCTTC.

This clonotype was seen only a few times. The chain has TRBV29-1 and TRBJ2-7; D not resolved. This CDR3 is built from 11 residues. The germline V gene encodes CDR1 SQVTM and CDR2 ANQGSEA. V shed 5 bases and J shed 5 bases, with 10 bases lying between them. The CDR3 nucleotides read TGCAGCGTTCGGGTTGCCCACGAGCAGTACTTC. It encodes CSVRVAHEQYF.

The chain joins TRBV11-2 to TRBJ2-3; unclear D gene. Germline V gene sequence: CDR1 SGHAT, CDR2 FQNNGV. The CDR3 length is 14 residues. V gave up 2 bases and J gave up 3 bases, with 9 bases separating them. Here the CDR3 DNA reads TGTGCCAGCAGCTTAAACAGCCTTACAGATACGCAGTATTTT. Amino acid sequence: CASSLNSLTDTQYF. Using reference TRBV11-2 and TRBJ2-3 for the parts outside the CDR3, the full variable domain is EAGVAQSPRYKIIEKRQSVAFWCNPISGHATLYWYQQILGQGPKLLIQFQNNGVVDDSQLPKDRFSAERLKGVDSTLKIQPAKLEDSAVYLCASSLNSLTDTQYFGPGTRLTVL.

The chain links TRBV29-1 to TRBJ2-5, with a possible D match to TRBD2 (5 bases). There are 15 residues in the CDR3. The germline CDR1 and CDR2 sequences are SQVTM and ANQGSEA. Trimming took off 6 bases at V and 7 bases at J, with 24 bases between the two ends. The CDR3 nucleotides are TGCAGCGTCAGCATCCGGGTCTCGGGCCGGGGGACCCAGTACTTC. Amino acids: CSVSIRVSGRGTQYF.

This clonotype occurred many times. The rearrangement links TRBV5-1 to TRBJ2-7, with 7 bases that match TRBD1. The germline V gene has CDR1 SGHRS and CDR2 YFSETQ. CDR3 length equals 14 residues. V was clipped by 7 bases and J by 6 bases; unmatched bases: 13. In nucleotides, the CDR3 is TGCGCCAGCTCAAGACAGGGTCCGCTCTCCGAGCAGTACTTC. It specifies CASSRQGPLSEQYF.

The chain joins TRBV12-3 or TRBV12-4 to TRBJ2-2; 9 nucleotides align to TRBD1. The CDR3 contains 15 residues. The V gene end was trimmed by 7 bases and the J gene end by 0 bases; junction bases not matched to a gene: 3. The CDR3 coding sequence is TGTGCCAGCACGGGGGACAGGGCGAACACCGGGGAGCTGTTTTTT. Encoded protein: CASTGDRANTGELFF.

The CDR3 DNA sequence: TGTGCCAGCAGTTACTCGGGTTTAGCGGGCACAGATACGCAGTATTTT. This gives the protein CASSYSGLAGTDTQYF. V gene TRBV6-2 or TRBV6-3 combines with J gene TRBJ2-3; possible D gene TRBD2, 6 bases. CDR3 length: 16 residues. The ends were cut back, 0 bases at V and 1 base at J, with 11 bases in the middle. Germline V gene data show CDR1 as MNHEY and CDR2 as SVGEGT.

This rearrangement joins TRBV5-1 to TRBJ2-5; possibly TRBD1 for D (5 bases). Germline-derived CDR1 and CDR2 are SGHRS and YFSETQ. The V gene lost 6 bases and the J gene lost 2 bases, with 11 bases spanning the gap. This CDR3 region has 13 residues. The CDR3 DNA sequence: TGCGCCAGCACGACAGTTGGTCAAGAGACCCAGTACTTC. Its protein is CASTTVGQETQYF.